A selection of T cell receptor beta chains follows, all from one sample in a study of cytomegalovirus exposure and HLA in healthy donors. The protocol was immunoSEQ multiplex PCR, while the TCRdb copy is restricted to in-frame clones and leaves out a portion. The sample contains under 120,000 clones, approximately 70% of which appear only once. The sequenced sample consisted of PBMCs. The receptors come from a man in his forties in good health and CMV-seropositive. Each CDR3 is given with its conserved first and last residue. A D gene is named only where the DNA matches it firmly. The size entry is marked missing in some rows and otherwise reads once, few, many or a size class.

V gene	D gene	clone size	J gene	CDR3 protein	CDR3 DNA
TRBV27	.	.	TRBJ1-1	CASRHFYPGSPEAFF	TGTGCCAGCAGGCATTTTTATCCGGGTTCTCCTGAAGCTTTCTTT
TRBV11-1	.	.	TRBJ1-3	CASSHRGDTIYF	TGTGCCAGCAGCCATAGAGGAGACACCATATATTTT
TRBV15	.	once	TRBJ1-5	CATSRTGGYSNQPQHF	TGTGCCACCAGCAGGACTGGCGGGTATAGCAATCAGCCCCAGCATTTT
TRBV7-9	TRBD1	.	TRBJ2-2	CASSHPTGPGELFF	TGTGCCAGCAGCCACCCGACAGGGCCCGGGGAGCTGTTTTTT
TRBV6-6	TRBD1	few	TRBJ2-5	CASRGQVEGTQYF	TGTGCCAGCAGGGGACAGGTCGAAGGGACCCAGTACTTC
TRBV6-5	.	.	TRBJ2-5	CASSYSGGSEETQYF	TGTGCCAGCAGTTACTCAGGCGGTAGCGAAGAGACCCAGTACTTC
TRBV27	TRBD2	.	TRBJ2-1	CASSLPGRGRFYNEQFF	TGTGCCAGCAGTCTCCCTGGTCGCGGGAGGTTTTACAATGAGCAGTTCTTC
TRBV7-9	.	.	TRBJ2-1	CASSPQVGGSYNEQFF	TGTGCCAGCAGCCCCCAGGTAGGGGGCTCCTACAATGAGCAGTTCTTC
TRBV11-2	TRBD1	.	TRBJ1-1	CASSSGQQNTEAFF	TGTGCCAGCAGCTCGGGACAGCAGAACACTGAAGCTTTCTTT
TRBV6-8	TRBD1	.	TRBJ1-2	CASSYSYGGTANYGYTF	TGTGCCAGCAGTTACTCCTACGGCGGGACAGCTAACTATGGCTACACCTTC
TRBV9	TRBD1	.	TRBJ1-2	CASSPGQGPASYGYTF	TGTGCCAGCAGCCCCGGACAGGGACCGGCTAGCTATGGCTACACCTTC
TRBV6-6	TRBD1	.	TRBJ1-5	CASSYRGRAQHF	TGTGCCAGCAGTTATAGGGGGCGGGCCCAGCATTTT
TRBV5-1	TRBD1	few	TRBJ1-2	CASSILPGQGNGYTF	TGCGCCAGCAGCATTTTGCCGGGACAGGGTAACGGCTACACCTTC
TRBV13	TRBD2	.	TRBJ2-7	CASSLRGLGTLEQYF	TGTGCCAGCAGCTTGAGGGGACTAGGAACTCTCGAGCAGTACTTC
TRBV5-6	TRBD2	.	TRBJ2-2	CASSLRLAGRTGELFF	TGTGCCAGCAGCCTTCGACTAGCGGGGCGCACCGGGGAGCTGTTTTTT
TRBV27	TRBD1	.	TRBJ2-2	CASRIQGAGLNTGELFF	TGTGCCAGCAGAATACAGGGGGCCGGTTTGAACACCGGGGAGCTGTTTTTT
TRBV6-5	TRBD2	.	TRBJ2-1	CAIRLAGDYNEQFF	TGTGCCATTCGGCTAGCGGGAGATTACAATGAGCAGTTCTTC
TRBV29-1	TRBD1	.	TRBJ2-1	CSARDSLRKQFF	TGCAGCGCTCGGGACAGCCTTCGAAAGCAGTTCTTC
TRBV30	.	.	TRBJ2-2	CAWYSGNTGELFF	TGTGCCTGGTATAGCGGTAACACCGGGGAGCTGTTTTTT
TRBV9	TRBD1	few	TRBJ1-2	CASSPQGDYGYTF	TGTGCCAGCAGCCCCCAGGGGGACTATGGCTACACCTTC
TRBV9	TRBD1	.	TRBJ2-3	CASSPRTGGMTDTQYF	TGTGCCAGCAGCCCGAGGACAGGGGGGATGACAGATACGCAGTATTTT